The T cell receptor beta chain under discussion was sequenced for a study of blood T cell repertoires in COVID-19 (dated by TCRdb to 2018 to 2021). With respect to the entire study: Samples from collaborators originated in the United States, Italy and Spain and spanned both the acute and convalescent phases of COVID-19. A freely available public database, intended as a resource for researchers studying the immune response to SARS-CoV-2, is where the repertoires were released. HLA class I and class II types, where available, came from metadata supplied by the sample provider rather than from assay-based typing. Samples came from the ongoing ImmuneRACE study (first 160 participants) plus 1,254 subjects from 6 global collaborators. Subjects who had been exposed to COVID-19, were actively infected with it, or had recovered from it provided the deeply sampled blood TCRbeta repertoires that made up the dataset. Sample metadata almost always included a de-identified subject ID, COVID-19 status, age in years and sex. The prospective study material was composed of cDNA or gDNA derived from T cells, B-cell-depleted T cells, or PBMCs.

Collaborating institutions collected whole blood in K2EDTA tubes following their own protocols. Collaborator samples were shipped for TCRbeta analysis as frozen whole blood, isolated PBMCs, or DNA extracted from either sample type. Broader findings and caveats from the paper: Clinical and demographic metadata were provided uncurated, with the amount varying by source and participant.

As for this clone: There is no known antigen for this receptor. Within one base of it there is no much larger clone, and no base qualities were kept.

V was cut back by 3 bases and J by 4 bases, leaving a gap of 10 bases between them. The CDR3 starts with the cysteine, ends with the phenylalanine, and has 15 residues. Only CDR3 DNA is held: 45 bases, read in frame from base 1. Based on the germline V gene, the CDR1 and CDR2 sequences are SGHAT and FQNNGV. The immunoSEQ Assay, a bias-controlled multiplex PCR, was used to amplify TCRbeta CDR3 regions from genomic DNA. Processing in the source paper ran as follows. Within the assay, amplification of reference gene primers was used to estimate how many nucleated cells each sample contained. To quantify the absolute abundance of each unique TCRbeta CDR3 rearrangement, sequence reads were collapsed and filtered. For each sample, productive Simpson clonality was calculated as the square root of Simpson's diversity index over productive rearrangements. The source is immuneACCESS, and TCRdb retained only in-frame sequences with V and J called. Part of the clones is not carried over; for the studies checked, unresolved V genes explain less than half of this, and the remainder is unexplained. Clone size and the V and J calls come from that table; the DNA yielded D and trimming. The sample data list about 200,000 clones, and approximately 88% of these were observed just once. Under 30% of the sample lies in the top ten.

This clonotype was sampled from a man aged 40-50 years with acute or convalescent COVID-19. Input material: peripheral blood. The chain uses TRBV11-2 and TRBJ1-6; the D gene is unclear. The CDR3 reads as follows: CASSFTGKYNSPLHF. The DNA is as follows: TGTGCCAGCAGCTTCACGGGGAAATATAATTCACCCCTCCACTTT.